The 20 T cell receptor beta chains presented below share a single source sample, sequenced in a study of cytomegalovirus exposure and HLA in healthy donors (dated by TCRdb to about 2017). The library was generated by the immunoSEQ multiplex PCR assay. The multiplex PCR relied on a mix of 60 forward primers for TCR Vbeta segments and 13 reverse primers for TCR Jbeta segments. TCRdb obtained this table from immuneACCESS and retained in-frame rearrangements with V and J assigned. These tables miss some clones; where compared with another copy, unresolved V genes account for less than half of the shortfall, and the remainder is unexplained. The sample records fewer than 250,000 clones, roughly three quarters of which are singletons. The ten largest clones capture around 1.4% of the sample. What was sequenced was PBMCs. All receptors derive from a woman aged 45-60 years in good health and CMV-seronegative.

This clone showed up just a few times. The chain joins TRBV6-1 to TRBJ1-4; D not resolved. V was trimmed by 3 bases and J by 7 bases, leaving 15 bases between them. CDR1 is MNHNS, CDR2 SASEGT, per germline. The CDR3 is 15 amino acids. CDR3 amino acids: CASSDSGDLFEKLFF. The CDR3 DNA reads TGTGCCAGCAGTGACTCGGGAGACCTCTTTGAAAAACTGTTTTTT.

The genes are TRBV9 and TRBJ2-2; unclear D gene. This CDR3 has 16 amino acids. Germline CDR1 is SGDLS and CDR2 is YYNGEE. Trimming took off 3 bases at V and 0 bases at J, with 12 bases between the two ends. The DNA of the CDR3 is TGTGCCAGCAGCGGGAGTTTAGCAGCGAACACCGGGGAGCTGTTTTTT. It yields the protein CASSGSLAANTGELFF. The whole variable domain, remainder taken from reference TRBV9 and TRBJ2-2, is DSGVTQTPKHLITATGQRVTLRCSPRSGDLSVYWYQQSLDQGLQFLIQYYNGEERAKGNILERFSAQQFPDLHSELNLSSLELGDSALYFCASSGSLAANTGELFFGEGSRLTVL.

The chain joins TRBV18 to TRBJ1-4; D is unresolved. Deletions cut 3 bases from V and 8 bases from J, with 16 bases between. Germline values: CDR1 KGHSH, CDR2 LQKENI. The CDR3 has 15 residues. Here the CDR3 DNA reads TGTGCCAGCTCACCCCGATCGGGAGAAAGCGAAAAACTGTTTTTT. Protein product: CASSPRSGESEKLFF.

This sequence joins TRBV7-9 and TRBJ2-5; TRBD2 aligns across 14 bases. The CDR3 is made up of 16 amino acids. Trimming cost V 4 bases and J 7 bases; bases outside gene matches: 8. From germline, CDR1 is SEHNR and CDR2 FQNEAQ (reference sequence). The CDR3 DNA reads as TGTGCCAGCAGCTCGGGGACTAGCGGGGGAGTGGGGACCCAGTACTTC. Residues: CASSSGTSGGVGTQYF. Drawing the rest from reference TRBV7-9 and TRBJ2-5, the complete variable domain is DTGVSQNPRHKITKRGQNVTFRCDPISEHNRLYWYRQTLGQGPEFLTYFQNEAQLEKSRLLSDRFSAERPKGSFSTLEIQRTEQGDSAMYLCASSSGTSGGVGTQYFGPGTRLLVL.

This chain joins TRBV19 and TRBJ1-5, with a tentative D call TRBD1 (6 bases). The CDR3 is 14 amino acids. Germline V gene data show CDR1 as LNHDA and CDR2 as SQIVND (reference sequence). Trimming stripped 3 bases from V and 5 bases from J, with 11 bases between. DNA for the CDR3: TGTGCCAGTAGTATTAAGGCAGGGGATCAGCCCCAGCATTTT. Translating it yields CASSIKAGDQPQHF.

The chain joins TRBV4-3 to TRBJ2-1; D is perhaps TRBD1 (6 bases). The CDR3 length is 15 residues. The V end lost 0 bases, the J end lost 3 bases, and 9 bases lay between the germline ends. Per the germline V gene, CDR1 is LGHNA and CDR2 is YSLEER. The CDR3 sequence: CASSQDQGIYNEQFF. Written as DNA, the CDR3 is TGCGCCAGCAGCCAAGATCAGGGGATCTACAATGAGCAGTTCTTC.

In its sample, this clone was seen a few times. The rearrangement links TRBV4-3 to TRBJ2-7; 7 nucleotides match TRBD1. CDR3 length: 14 residues. Germline V gene sequence: CDR1 LGHNA, CDR2 YSLEER. V lost 1 base to trimming and J lost 0 bases; unmatched junction nucleotides: 0. CDR3 sequence: CASSQGDSSYEQYF. The CDR3 DNA is TGCGCCAGCAGCCAAGGGGACAGCTCCTACGAGCAGTACTTC.

The chain combines TRBV10-1 with TRBJ1-1; possibly TRBD1 for D (6 bases). Between the trimmed V and J ends, which lost 0 bases and 1 base, there was a span of 15 bases. This CDR3 has 17 residues. The germline gives CDR1 WNHNN, CDR2 SYGVQD (reference sequence). In nucleotides, the CDR3 is TGCGCCAGCAGTGAGTCCAACAGGGCCGAAACGAACACTGAAGCTTTCTTT. Encoded protein: CASSESNRAETNTEAFF.

The rearrangement links TRBV7-2 to TRBJ2-5, with D maybe TRBD1 (6 bases). The CDR3 has 17 residues. The germline V and J ends were trimmed by 2 bases and 2 bases, with 18 bases remaining between them. Germline assignment: CDR1 SGHTA and CDR2 FQGNSA. The CDR3 reads CASSLSFRQVRQETQYF. CDR3 coding DNA: TGTGCCAGCAGCTTATCCTTTAGACAGGTCCGGCAAGAGACCCAGTACTTC.

CDR3 residues: CASNPYGGTYNQPQHF. The CDR3 bases are TGTGCCAGCAACCCATACGGGGGGACATACAATCAGCCCCAGCATTTT. This chain links TRBV28 with TRBJ1-5; D possibly corresponds to TRBD1 (6 bases). Trimming took 7 bases from V and 3 from J, leaving 19 bases between them. CDR1 MDHEN and CDR2 SYDVKM come from the germline V gene. CDR3 length: 16 residues.

In its sample, this clone was seen once. The chain couples TRBV19 to TRBJ2-1; TRBD2 is a possible D gene (5 bases). The CDR3 has 15 amino acids. V dropped 11 bases and J dropped 0 bases, with 17 bases sitting between them. The germline V gene encodes CDR1 LNHDA and CDR2 SQIVND (reference sequence). The CDR3 loop reads CAVRSSHSSYNEQFF. CDR3 nucleotide sequence: TGTGCCGTCCGATCTAGCCATAGCTCCTACAATGAGCAGTTCTTC.

This clone came up a few times. The genes are TRBV6-6 and TRBJ1-1; tentative D call: TRBD1 (5 bases). V lost 2 bases, J lost 9 bases, and 10 bases lay in between. This CDR3 is built from 12 residues. Looked up from germline, CDR1 is MNHNY and CDR2 is SVGAGI (reference sequence). The CDR3 spells CASSYPTVKAFF. The CDR3 DNA sequence: TGTGCCAGCAGTTACCCGACAGTAAAAGCTTTCTTT.

The chain has TRBV7-2 and TRBJ2-7; TRBD1 agrees at 7 bases. From germline, CDR1 is SGHTA and CDR2 FQGNSA. This CDR3 contains 15 residues. Trimming removed 4 bases from V and 3 bases from J; junction bases left unmatched: 9. CDR3: CASSSGTALLYEQYF. In nucleotides, the CDR3 is TGTGCCAGCAGCTCCGGGACAGCTTTACTCTACGAGCAGTACTTC. The full variable domain, rest sourced from reference TRBV7-2 and TRBJ2-7, is GAGVSQSPSNKVTEKGKDVELRCDPISGHTALYWYRQSLGQGLEFLIYFQGNSAPDKSGLPSDRFSAERTGGSVSTLTIQRTQQEDSAVYLCASSSGTALLYEQYFGPGTRLTVT.

The chain uses TRBV4-1 and TRBJ1-2; 7 bases are shared with TRBD1. V dropped 4 bases and J dropped 3; count of bases not matched to a gene: 8. Looked up from germline, CDR1 is MGHRA and CDR2 is YSYEKL. CDR3 length equals 15 residues. The CDR3 region has the DNA TGCGCCAGCAGCCTCGGCCCAACAGGGGACTATGGCTACACCTTC. This codes for CASSLGPTGDYGYTF.

The genes are TRBV18 and TRBJ2-2; D possibly corresponds to TRBD1 (6 bases). CDR1 is KGHSH, CDR2 LQKENI, per germline. CDR3 length: 15 amino acids. Trimming removed 4 bases at V and 1 base at J, with 10 bases between. The CDR3 DNA sequence: TGTGCCAGCTCACTAGGACAGTTGAACACCGGGGAGCTGTTTTTT. It yields the protein CASSLGQLNTGELFF.

The chain has TRBV19 and TRBJ2-7; 11 nucleotides line up with TRBD1. Germline V lookup: CDR1 LNHDA, CDR2 SQIVND (reference sequence). The CDR3 runs to 16 residues. V lost 1 base and J lost 5; bases outside the gene matches: 7. The CDR3 here is CASSIVGTGGVNEQYF. DNA for the CDR3: TGTGCCAGTAGTATAGTAGGGACAGGGGGTGTCAACGAGCAGTACTTC.

This clone was seen a single time. This chain joins TRBV19 and TRBJ1-1; D may be TRBD1 (6 bases). The CDR3 loop spans 15 amino acids. CDR1 is LNHDA, CDR2 SQIVND, per germline (reference sequence). V was trimmed by 3 bases and J by 1 base, leaving 12 bases between them. The CDR3 loop reads CASSIGGIRNTEAFF. The CDR3 region has the DNA TGTGCCAGTAGTATTGGGGGCATTAGGAACACTGAAGCTTTCTTT.

The chain combines TRBV9 with TRBJ2-2; D perhaps matches TRBD2 (5 bases). Germline V CDR1 and CDR2: SGDLS, YYNGEE. Trimming stripped 4 bases from V and 6 bases from J, with 22 bases between. This CDR3 region has 17 residues. The CDR3 DNA sequence: TGTGCCAGCAGCCCCCCCCGGACGGGGATTAGCGCCGGGGAGCTGTTTTTT. Residues: CASSPPRTGISAGELFF.

The CDR3 coding sequence is TGCAGCGTTGCAGGCAGGTTGAACACTGAAGCTTTCTTT. Translated: CSVAGRLNTEAFF. The J gene is TRBJ1-1, the V gene TRBV29-1; D remains unclear. This CDR3 has 13 residues. The germline gives CDR1 SQVTM, CDR2 ANQGSEA. V lost 4 bases, J lost 0 bases, and 9 bases lay in between.

This clone was observed a single time. The chain combines TRBV7-9 with TRBJ2-3; D may be TRBD1 (6 bases). Per the germline V gene, CDR1 is SEHNR and CDR2 is FQNEAQ (reference sequence). The CDR3 is 17 residues long. With 1 base removed from V and 1 base from J, the gap between germline ends came to 15 bases. This CDR3 is CASSLGTRGSRTDTQYF. The CDR3, as DNA: TGTGCCAGCAGCTTAGGAACCAGGGGATCCCGCACAGATACGCAGTATTTT.